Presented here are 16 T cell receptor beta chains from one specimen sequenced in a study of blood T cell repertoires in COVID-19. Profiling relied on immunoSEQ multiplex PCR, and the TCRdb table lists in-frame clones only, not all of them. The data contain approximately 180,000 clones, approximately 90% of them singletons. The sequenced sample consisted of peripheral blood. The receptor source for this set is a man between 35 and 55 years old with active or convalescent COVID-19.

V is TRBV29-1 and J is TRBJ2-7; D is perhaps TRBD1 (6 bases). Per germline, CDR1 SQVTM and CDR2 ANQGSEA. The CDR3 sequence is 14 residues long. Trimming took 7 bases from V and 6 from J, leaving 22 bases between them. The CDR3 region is CSALRTTGLSEQYF. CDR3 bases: TGCAGCGCCCTCAGAACGACAGGATTAAGCGAGCAGTACTTC.

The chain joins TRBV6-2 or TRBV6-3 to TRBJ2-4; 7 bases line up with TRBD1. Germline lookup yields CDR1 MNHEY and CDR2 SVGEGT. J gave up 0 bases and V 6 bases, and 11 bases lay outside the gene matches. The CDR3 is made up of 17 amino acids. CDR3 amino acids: CASSRDSGLLAKNIQYF. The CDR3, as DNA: TGTGCCAGCAGCCGGGACAGCGGTCTCCTAGCCAAAAACATTCAGTACTTC.

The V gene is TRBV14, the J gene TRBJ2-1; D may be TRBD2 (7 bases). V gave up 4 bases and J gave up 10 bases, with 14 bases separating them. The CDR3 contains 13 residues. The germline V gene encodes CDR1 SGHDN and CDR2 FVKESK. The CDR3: CASSPWGGGEQFF. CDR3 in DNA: TGTGCCAGCAGCCCATGGGGGGGCGGGGAGCAGTTCTTC.

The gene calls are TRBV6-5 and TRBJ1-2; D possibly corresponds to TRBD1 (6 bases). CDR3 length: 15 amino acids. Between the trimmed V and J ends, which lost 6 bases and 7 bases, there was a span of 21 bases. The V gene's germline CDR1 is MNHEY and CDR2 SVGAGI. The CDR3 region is CASSSSGGAGGGYTF. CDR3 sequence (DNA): TGTGCCAGCAGCTCGTCCGGGGGCGCGGGAGGTGGCTACACCTTC.

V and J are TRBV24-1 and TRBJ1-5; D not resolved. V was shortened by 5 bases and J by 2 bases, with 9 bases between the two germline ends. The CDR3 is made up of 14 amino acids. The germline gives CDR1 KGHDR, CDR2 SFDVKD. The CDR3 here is CATSGEGGNQPQHF. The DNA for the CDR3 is TGTGCCACCAGTGGAGAGGGAGGCAATCAGCCCCAGCATTTT.

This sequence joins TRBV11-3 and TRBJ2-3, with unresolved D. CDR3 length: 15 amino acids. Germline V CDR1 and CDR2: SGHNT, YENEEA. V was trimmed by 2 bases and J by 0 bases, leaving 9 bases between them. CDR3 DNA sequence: TGTGCCAGCAGCTTACGCGAAGCTAGCACAGATACGCAGTATTTT. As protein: CASSLREASTDTQYF.

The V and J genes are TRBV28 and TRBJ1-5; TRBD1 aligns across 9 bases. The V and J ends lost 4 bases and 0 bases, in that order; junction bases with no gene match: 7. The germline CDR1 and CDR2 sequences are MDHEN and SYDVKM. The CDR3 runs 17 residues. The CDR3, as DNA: TGTGCCAGCAGTTCGGGACAGGGTTTCTTTAGCAATCAGCCCCAGCATTTT. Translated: CASSSGQGFFSNQPQHF.

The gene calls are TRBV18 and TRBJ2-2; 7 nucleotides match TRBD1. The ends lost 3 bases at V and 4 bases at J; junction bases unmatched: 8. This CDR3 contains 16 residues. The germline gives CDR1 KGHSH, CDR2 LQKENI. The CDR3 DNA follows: TGTGCCAGCTCACCCGACAGGGAACATCTCACCGGGGAGCTGTTTTTT. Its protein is CASSPDREHLTGELFF.

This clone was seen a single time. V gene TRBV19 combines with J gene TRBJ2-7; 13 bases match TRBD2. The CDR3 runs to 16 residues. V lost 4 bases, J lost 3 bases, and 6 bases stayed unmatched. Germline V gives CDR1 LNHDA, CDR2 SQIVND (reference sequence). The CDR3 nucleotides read TGTGCCAGTAGTAGGGCCGGGACTAGCGGGGACTACGAGCAGTACTTC. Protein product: CASSRAGTSGDYEQYF.

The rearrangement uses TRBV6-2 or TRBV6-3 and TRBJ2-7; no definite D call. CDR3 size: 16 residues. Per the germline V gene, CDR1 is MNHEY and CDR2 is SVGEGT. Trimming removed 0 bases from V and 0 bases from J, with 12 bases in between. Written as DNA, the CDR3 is TGTGCCAGCAGTTACTCGATTCAGATGAACTCCTACGAGCAGTACTTC. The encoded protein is CASSYSIQMNSYEQYF.

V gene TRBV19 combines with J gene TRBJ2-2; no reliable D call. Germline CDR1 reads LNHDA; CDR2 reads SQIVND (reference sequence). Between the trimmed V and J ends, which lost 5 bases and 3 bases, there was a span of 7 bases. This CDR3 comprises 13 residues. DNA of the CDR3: TGTGCCAGTAGTCCCCTTTACACCGGGGAGCTGTTTTTT. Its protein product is CASSPLYTGELFF.

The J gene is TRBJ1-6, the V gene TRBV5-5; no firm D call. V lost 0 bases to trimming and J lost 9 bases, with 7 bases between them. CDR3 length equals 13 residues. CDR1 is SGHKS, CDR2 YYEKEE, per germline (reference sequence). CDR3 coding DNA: TGTGCCAGCAGCTTGGGAGGGAGTTCACCCCTCCACTTT. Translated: CASSLGGSSPLHF.

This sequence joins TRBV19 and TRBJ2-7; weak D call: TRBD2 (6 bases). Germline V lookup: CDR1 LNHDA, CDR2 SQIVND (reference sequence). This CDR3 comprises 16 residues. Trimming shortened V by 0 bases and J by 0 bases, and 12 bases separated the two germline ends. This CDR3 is CASSIDGSGLSYEQYF. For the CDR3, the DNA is TGTGCCAGTAGTATAGACGGTAGCGGCCTCTCCTACGAGCAGTACTTC.

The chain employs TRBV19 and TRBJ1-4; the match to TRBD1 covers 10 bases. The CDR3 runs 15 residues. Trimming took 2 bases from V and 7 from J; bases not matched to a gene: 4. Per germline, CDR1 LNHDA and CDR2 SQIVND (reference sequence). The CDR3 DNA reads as TGTGCCAGTAGTATACGGGACAGGGGAATTGAAAAACTGTTTTTT. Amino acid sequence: CASSIRDRGIEKLFF.

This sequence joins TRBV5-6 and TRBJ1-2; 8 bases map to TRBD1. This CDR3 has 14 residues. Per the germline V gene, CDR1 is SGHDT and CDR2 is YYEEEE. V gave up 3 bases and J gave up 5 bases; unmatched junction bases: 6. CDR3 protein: CASSSGQGWYGYTF. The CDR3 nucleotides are TGTGCCAGCAGCTCAGGACAGGGATGGTATGGCTACACCTTC.

CDR3 protein: CSFSSRASTDTQYF. CDR3 coding DNA: TGCAGCTTTTCTAGTCGTGCTAGCACAGATACGCAGTATTTT. The rearrangement links TRBV29-1 to TRBJ2-3, with unresolved D. This CDR3 contains 14 residues. CDR1 and CDR2 from the germline V gene are SQVTM and ANQGSEA. The V gene lost 8 bases and the J gene lost 0 bases, with 15 bases spanning the gap.